The entry below describes one T cell receptor beta chain. Its antigen remains unidentified. The data originate from a study of shared clonotypes between healthy human individuals. This CDR3 spans 16 amino acids. CDR1 is LNHDA and CDR2 is SQIVND in the germline V gene (reference sequence). V was clipped by 1 base and J by 7 bases, with 19 bases between them. In the authors' methods: Quality scores were absent from the junction-only immunoSEQ sequences, so filtering differed. Method: immunoSEQ multiplex PCR; TCRdb's copy keeps in-frame clones and lacks some. The D gene and trimming were derived from the DNA, and the V and J assignments and clone size from that table. The table lists approximately 510,000 clones, about four fifths of them singletons. Study conclusions and caveats: The sole specimen, blood, was sampled, and tissue repertoires likely differ. The low donor count limited represented genetic and exposure-history diversity.

Researchers drew on about 94 million PBMCs for genomic DNA from unsorted samples. The source material was PBMCs. This TCR came from a woman in her forties in good health. Some clones in this sample may be carry-over from other donors' samples. The chain has TRBV19 and TRBJ1-2; perhaps TRBD1 as D (5 bases). The CDR3 nucleotides are TGTGCCAGTAGTATAGGGGGGGACGGAAGAACCCTTGGCTACACCTTC. Protein: CASSIGGDGRTLGYTF.